This T cell receptor (beta chain) was profiled in a study of early T cells in non-severe SARS-CoV-2 infection. TCRdb analysed the 5' RACE reads with MiXCR anew, one entry per CDR3 protein. The repertoire holds 60,000 to 75,000 distinct CDR3 sequences, with about 4.9% as singletons. CDR3 size: 16 residues. The V and J ends lost 3 bases and 1 base, in that order; junction bases with no gene match: 5. Germline-derived CDR1 and CDR2 are WNHNN and SYGVQD (reference sequence). This clonotype showed up many times. This TCR derives from an adult who was a healthcare worker with PCR-confirmed SARS-CoV-2 infection or an uninfected control (not recorded which). The donor label of this sample is uncertain. The sample consisted of whole blood, taken at baseline. This sequence joins TRBV10-1 and TRBJ2-7, with TRBD1 identical over 11 bases. The CDR3 bases are TGCGCCAGCAGTGACCCCGGGACAGGGGGGTCCTACGAGCAGTACTTC. As protein: CASSDPGTGGSYEQYF.